The entry below describes one TCR beta chain. What it recognizes is unknown. Prepared libraries of TCR beta cDNA carried unique molecular identifiers. Around 500,000 cDNA molecules were obtained from around 1 to 10 million T cells. TCRdb reprocessed the PCR reads via MiXCR and lists one record per CDR3 protein. The table has under 900,000 distinct CDR3 sequences, under 70% seen once. The source of the sample is a study of post-analysis software for immune sequencing data. About the study: Courses of disease covered relapsing-remitting, secondary progressive and progressive-relapsing multiple sclerosis. Study-level points and caveats: Those samples that were prepared in the same batch co-clustered strongly by F measure. Higher frequency in patients than in controls was seen for 5 or 6 TRBV segments, with TRBV5-6, TRBV5-1 and TRBV20-1 among them. Compared with controls, patients showed significantly lower normalized Chao1 diversity.

Per the germline V gene, CDR1 is SQVTM and CDR2 is ANQGSEA. Trimming took off 8 bases at V and 3 bases at J, with 11 bases between the two ends. The CDR3 runs to 12 residues. The origin of this receptor is a girl between 10 and 17 years old with multiple sclerosis. The sequencing sample was made of blood. This chain connects TRBV29-1 to TRBJ2-1; D unclear. The CDR3 is CSSRPGYNEQFF. Here the CDR3 DNA reads TGCAGCTCGAGGCCAGGCTACAATGAGCAGTTCTTC.